This is a list of T cell receptor beta chains from one sample in a study of shared T cell receptors in the human thymus. The method was immunoSEQ multiplex PCR; TCRdb's version includes in-frame clones alone and lacks a portion of them. The table shows roughly 710,000 clones, with 80% to 90% occurring only once. This same sample was also taken into another study, of human thymus T cells.

Material: thymocytes. All receptors derive from a girl under three years old with a congenital heart defect. CDR3s include the opening cysteine and the closing phenylalanine or tryptophan. The D gene is left open where the match is weak. The size entry is marked missing in some rows and otherwise reads once, few, many or a size class.

j_gene: TRBJ2-5
v_gene: TRBV19
d_gene: TRBD2
abundance: .
CDR3aa: CASSIPFGRGGLETQYF
CDR3nt: TGTGCCAGTAGTATACCCTTTGGGAGGGGAGGGTTAGAGACCCAGTACTTC

j_gene: TRBJ2-5
v_gene: TRBV4-1
d_gene: TRBD2
abundance: once
CDR3aa: CASSQDRAGGRFGETQYF
CDR3nt: TGCGCCAGCAGCCAAGATAGAGCGGGGGGGCGGTTCGGGGAGACCCAGTACTTC

j_gene: TRBJ2-4
v_gene: TRBV4-3
d_gene: .
abundance: .
CDR3aa: CASSQESTAGIAKNIQYF
CDR3nt: TGCGCCAGCAGCCAAGAATCTACGGCAGGGATAGCCAAAAACATTCAGTACTTC

j_gene: TRBJ1-5
v_gene: TRBV2
d_gene: .
abundance: .
CDR3aa: CAGSDRSHSNQPQHF
CDR3nt: TGTGCCGGCAGTGACAGATCCCATAGCAATCAGCCCCAGCATTTT

j_gene: TRBJ2-2
v_gene: TRBV5-1
d_gene: .
abundance: .
CDR3aa: CASSPTGDTVTGELFF
CDR3nt: TGCGCCAGCAGTCCTACCGGAGATACCGTTACCGGGGAGCTGTTTTTT

j_gene: TRBJ1-1
v_gene: TRBV25-1
d_gene: .
abundance: .
CDR3aa: CASSEQGRRDTEAFF
CDR3nt: TGTGCCAGCAGTGAACAGGGAAGGAGGGACACTGAAGCTTTCTTT

j_gene: TRBJ1-2
v_gene: TRBV19
d_gene: .
abundance: .
CDR3aa: CASSMGGDECHSNYGYTF
CDR3nt: TGTGCCAGTAGTATGGGAGGGGACGAGTGCCATTCGAACTATGGCTACACCTTC

j_gene: TRBJ1-4
v_gene: TRBV5-1
d_gene: TRBD1
abundance: .
CDR3aa: CASSSYRGRNEKLFF
CDR3nt: TGCGCCAGCAGCTCGTACAGGGGCCGAAATGAAAAACTGTTTTTT

j_gene: TRBJ1-1
v_gene: TRBV4-3
d_gene: .
abundance: .
CDR3aa: CASSQIQGGRRRTEAFF
CDR3nt: TGCGCCAGCAGCCAGATACAGGGTGGTCGTCGTAGGACTGAAGCTTTCTTT

j_gene: TRBJ1-1
v_gene: TRBV19
d_gene: TRBD1
abundance: .
CDR3aa: CASRTHSEDRGTEAFF
CDR3nt: TGTGCCAGTAGAACCCACTCGGAGGACAGGGGGACTGAAGCTTTCTTT

j_gene: TRBJ1-4
v_gene: TRBV5-4
d_gene: .
abundance: .
CDR3aa: CASSLVPGATNEKLFF
CDR3nt: TGTGCCAGCAGCTTGGTCCCAGGGGCCACAAATGAAAAACTGTTTTTT

j_gene: TRBJ2-3
v_gene: TRBV11-2
d_gene: .
abundance: .
CDR3aa: CASSSNTQYF
CDR3nt: TGTGCCAGCAGCTCCAATACGCAGTATTTT

j_gene: TRBJ1-1
v_gene: TRBV4-2
d_gene: TRBD1
abundance: few
CDR3aa: CASSPSGQPRENTEAFF
CDR3nt: TGTGCCAGCAGCCCGTCGGGACAGCCCAGGGAGAACACTGAAGCTTTCTTT

j_gene: TRBJ2-7
v_gene: TRBV12-5
d_gene: TRBD2
abundance: .
CDR3aa: CASGFPASGDHEQYF
CDR3nt: TGTGCTAGTGGTTTTCCGGCTAGCGGGGACCACGAGCAGTACTTC

j_gene: TRBJ1-1
v_gene: TRBV5-4
d_gene: .
abundance: .
CDR3aa: CASSFFRSRAFF
CDR3nt: TGTGCCAGCAGCTTTTTCCGGTCCAGGGCTTTCTTT

j_gene: TRBJ2-3
v_gene: TRBV14
d_gene: .
abundance: once
CDR3aa: CASSQKANTQYF
CDR3nt: TGTGCCAGCAGCCAGAAAGCAAATACGCAGTATTTT

j_gene: TRBJ1-5
v_gene: TRBV19
d_gene: .
abundance: once
CDR3aa: CASSISPQVSPGNQPQHF
CDR3nt: TGTGCCAGTAGTATTTCCCCACAGGTCTCACCCGGCAATCAGCCCCAGCATTTT

j_gene: TRBJ1-5
v_gene: TRBV15
d_gene: TRBD1
abundance: .
CDR3aa: CATREAGTGCCSNQPQHF
CDR3nt: TGTGCCACCAGAGAAGCCGGGACAGGGTGCTGTAGCAATCAGCCCCAGCATTTT

j_gene: TRBJ2-3
v_gene: TRBV7-2
d_gene: .
abundance: .
CDR3aa: CASSLFPPASVTDTQYF
CDR3nt: TGTGCCAGCAGCTTATTTCCCCCTGCTAGCGTAACAGATACGCAGTATTTT

j_gene: TRBJ1-2
v_gene: TRBV27
d_gene: .
abundance: .
CDR3aa: CASRPNSLPGGANYGYTF
CDR3nt: TGTGCCAGCAGGCCAAACAGCCTGCCAGGAGGTGCGAATTATGGCTACACCTTC

j_gene: TRBJ2-3
v_gene: TRBV27
d_gene: TRBD1
abundance: .
CDR3aa: CASKPDRGGPDTQYF
CDR3nt: TGTGCCAGCAAACCCGACAGGGGTGGACCAGATACGCAGTATTTT

j_gene: TRBJ2-7
v_gene: TRBV5-1
d_gene: TRBD1
abundance: .
CDR3aa: CASSLRGREQYF
CDR3nt: TGCGCCAGCAGCCTCAGGGGGCGCGAGCAGTACTTC

j_gene: TRBJ2-1
v_gene: TRBV10-3
d_gene: TRBD2
abundance: .
CDR3aa: CATGLAASYNEQFF
CDR3nt: TGTGCCACGGGACTAGCGGCTTCCTACAATGAGCAGTTCTTC

j_gene: TRBJ2-5
v_gene: TRBV4-1
d_gene: .
abundance: .
CDR3aa: CASSQALGGGGFRETQYF
CDR3nt: TGCGCCAGCAGCCAAGCGTTGGGTGGCGGGGGCTTTAGAGAGACCCAGTACTTC

j_gene: TRBJ2-7
v_gene: TRBV5-1
d_gene: TRBD2
abundance: .
CDR3aa: CASSGDRGAYEQYF
CDR3nt: TGCGCCAGCAGCGGTGACCGGGGGGCCTACGAGCAGTACTTC

j_gene: TRBJ1-1
v_gene: TRBV5-1
d_gene: TRBD1
abundance: .
CDR3aa: CASTSDRENTEAFF
CDR3nt: TGCGCCAGCACCTCGGACAGGGAGAACACTGAAGCTTTCTTT

j_gene: TRBJ1-5
v_gene: TRBV10-2
d_gene: TRBD1
abundance: .
CDR3aa: CASSTGAPHQPQHF
CDR3nt: TGCGCCAGCAGTACAGGGGCCCCACATCAGCCCCAGCATTTT

j_gene: TRBJ2-2
v_gene: TRBV2
d_gene: .
abundance: once
CDR3aa: CASTPIYNGESFNGELFF
CDR3nt: TGTGCCAGCACTCCTATTTATAACGGGGAGTCGTTCAACGGGGAGCTGTTTTTT

j_gene: TRBJ1-4
v_gene: TRBV4-1
d_gene: TRBD1
abundance: .
CDR3aa: CASSREYNWGQEAIATNEKLFF
CDR3nt: TGCGCCAGCAGCCGAGAATACAATTGGGGACAGGAGGCAATCGCAACTAATGAAAAACTGTTTTTT

j_gene: TRBJ2-3
v_gene: TRBV12-5
d_gene: .
abundance: .
CDR3aa: CASGLSQGEDSITDTQYF
CDR3nt: TGTGCTAGTGGTTTGTCCCAGGGAGAGGACAGCATCACAGATACGCAGTATTTT

j_gene: TRBJ2-1
v_gene: TRBV7-8
d_gene: TRBD2
abundance: .
CDR3aa: CASSQPRTSGAYNEQFF
CDR3nt: TGTGCCAGCAGCCAGCCCCGGACTAGCGGGGCCTACAATGAGCAGTTCTTC

j_gene: TRBJ1-1
v_gene: TRBV11-1
d_gene: TRBD1
abundance: .
CDR3aa: CASSLAPGQGHTEAFF
CDR3nt: TGTGCCAGCAGCTTAGCGCCGGGACAGGGACACACTGAAGCTTTCTTT

j_gene: TRBJ1-3
v_gene: TRBV7-9
d_gene: .
abundance: .
CDR3aa: CASSLLQVSGNTIYF
CDR3nt: TGTGCCAGCAGCTTACTACAGGTCTCTGGAAACACCATATATTTT

j_gene: TRBJ1-1
v_gene: TRBV6-1
d_gene: .
abundance: .
CDR3aa: CASSELGRWCYMVNTEAFF
CDR3nt: TGTGCCAGCAGTGAGTTGGGCAGGTGGTGTTATATGGTGAACACTGAAGCTTTCTTT

j_gene: TRBJ1-4
v_gene: TRBV10-3
d_gene: TRBD1
abundance: .
CDR3aa: CATTDREAKKLFF
CDR3nt: TGTGCCACCACGGACAGGGAGGCAAAAAAACTGTTTTTT

j_gene: TRBJ2-6
v_gene: TRBV5-1
d_gene: TRBD2
abundance: .
CDR3aa: CASSLVGGVQGANVLTF
CDR3nt: TGCGCCAGCAGCTTGGTTGGGGGGGTACAAGGGGCCAACGTCCTGACTTTC

j_gene: TRBJ2-7
v_gene: TRBV28
d_gene: TRBD1
abundance: .
CDR3aa: CASSSRDRRYEQYF
CDR3nt: TGTGCCAGCAGTTCCCGGGACAGGCGCTACGAGCAGTACTTC

j_gene: TRBJ1-1
v_gene: TRBV5-1
d_gene: .
abundance: .
CDR3aa: CASSSLENTEAFF
CDR3nt: TGCGCCAGCAGCTCATTAGAGAACACTGAAGCTTTCTTT

j_gene: TRBJ2-3
v_gene: TRBV4-1
d_gene: TRBD2
abundance: .
CDR3aa: CASSQEGPSGESTDTQYF
CDR3nt: TGCGCCAGCAGCCAAGAAGGTCCCAGCGGGGAGAGCACAGATACGCAGTATTTT

j_gene: TRBJ1-5
v_gene: TRBV5-8
d_gene: .
abundance: .
CDR3aa: CASSPGGGNQPQHF
CDR3nt: TGTGCCAGCAGCCCCGGGGGGGGCAATCAGCCCCAGCATTTT

j_gene: TRBJ2-7
v_gene: TRBV7-9
d_gene: TRBD2
abundance: few
CDR3aa: CASSSRGLAGAYEQYF
CDR3nt: TGTGCCAGCAGCTCCCGCGGGCTAGCGGGGGCCTACGAGCAGTACTTC

j_gene: TRBJ2-3
v_gene: TRBV28
d_gene: .
abundance: .
CDR3aa: CASSLIFGVLGSTDTQYF
CDR3nt: TGTGCCAGCAGTTTAATTTTTGGGGTACTAGGGAGCACAGATACGCAGTATTTT

j_gene: TRBJ1-1
v_gene: TRBV19
d_gene: TRBD1
abundance: .
CDR3aa: CASSRDRDSTEAFF
CDR3nt: TGTGCCAGTAGTAGGGACAGGGATTCAACTGAAGCTTTCTTT

j_gene: TRBJ1-4
v_gene: TRBV4-1
d_gene: .
abundance: few
CDR3aa: CASSQDLALGGKLFF
CDR3nt: TGCGCCAGCAGCCAAGATTTAGCCCTCGGGGGAAAACTGTTTTTT

j_gene: TRBJ1-1
v_gene: TRBV6-6
d_gene: .
abundance: few
CDR3aa: CASSFRVKNTEAFF
CDR3nt: TGTGCCAGCAGTTTCAGGGTTAAGAACACTGAAGCTTTCTTT

j_gene: TRBJ1-5
v_gene: TRBV6-1
d_gene: .
abundance: .
CDR3aa: CASSEPGACPQPQHF
CDR3nt: TGTGCCAGCAGTGAACCAGGGGCCTGCCCCCAGCCCCAGCATTTT

j_gene: TRBJ1-5
v_gene: TRBV30
d_gene: .
abundance: .
CDR3aa: CAWSVFPRQPQHF
CDR3nt: TGTGCCTGGAGTGTATTTCCGAGGCAGCCCCAGCATTTT

j_gene: TRBJ1-5
v_gene: TRBV27
d_gene: TRBD1
abundance: once
CDR3aa: CASSFGQGIGNQPQHF
CDR3nt: TGTGCCAGCAGTTTCGGACAGGGGATAGGAAATCAGCCCCAGCATTTT

j_gene: TRBJ2-2
v_gene: TRBV5-1
d_gene: TRBD1
abundance: few
CDR3aa: CASSPIRDRAVGELFF
CDR3nt: TGCGCCAGCAGCCCTATCCGGGACAGGGCTGTCGGGGAGCTGTTTTTT

j_gene: TRBJ2-3
v_gene: TRBV14
d_gene: .
abundance: few
CDR3aa: CASSQVPGRGTDTQYF
CDR3nt: TGTGCCAGCAGCCAAGTCCCGGGTCGCGGGACAGATACGCAGTATTTT

j_gene: TRBJ1-1
v_gene: TRBV6-5
d_gene: .
abundance: .
CDR3aa: CASSYSRAWRDDEAFF
CDR3nt: TGTGCCAGCAGTTACTCGAGGGCGTGGAGGGACGACGAAGCTTTCTTT

j_gene: TRBJ1-3
v_gene: TRBV11-2
d_gene: TRBD1
abundance: .
CDR3aa: CASACYPGQTFPDIHF
CDR3nt: TGTGCCAGCGCCTGCTACCCGGGACAGACTTTCCCCGACATACATTTT

j_gene: TRBJ2-7
v_gene: TRBV5-6
d_gene: TRBD1
abundance: few
CDR3aa: CASRLRRDREAYEQYF
CDR3nt: TGTGCCAGCAGATTACGCCGGGACAGGGAGGCGTACGAGCAGTACTTC

j_gene: TRBJ2-2
v_gene: TRBV19
d_gene: .
abundance: .
CDR3aa: CASRGSGELFF
CDR3nt: TGTGCCAGTAGGGGGAGCGGGGAGCTGTTTTTT

j_gene: TRBJ1-2
v_gene: TRBV7-9
d_gene: .
abundance: .
CDR3aa: CASSQLELVGYTF
CDR3nt: TGTGCCAGCAGCCAATTAGAACTAGTAGGCTACACCTTC

j_gene: TRBJ2-7
v_gene: TRBV6-5
d_gene: .
abundance: .
CDR3aa: CASRAGYEQYF
CDR3nt: TGTGCCAGCAGGGCAGGGTACGAGCAGTACTTC

j_gene: TRBJ2-1
v_gene: TRBV19
d_gene: TRBD2
abundance: .
CDR3aa: CASSIVLGTSGNNEQFF
CDR3nt: TGTGCCAGTAGTATAGTACTTGGGACTAGCGGTAACAATGAGCAGTTCTTC

j_gene: TRBJ2-1
v_gene: TRBV5-4
d_gene: .
abundance: .
CDR3aa: CASSLVAGQYNEQFF
CDR3nt: TGTGCCAGCAGCTTGGTGGCAGGGCAGTACAATGAGCAGTTCTTC

j_gene: TRBJ1-6
v_gene: TRBV4-3
d_gene: .
abundance: few
CDR3aa: CASSQDSQLSSPLHF
CDR3nt: TGCGCCAGCAGCCAAGATTCACAGCTTTCTTCACCCCTCCACTTT

j_gene: TRBJ1-2
v_gene: TRBV7-2
d_gene: .
abundance: .
CDR3aa: CASRGAKMGGYTF
CDR3nt: TGTGCCAGCAGAGGGGCGAAAATGGGTGGCTACACCTTC